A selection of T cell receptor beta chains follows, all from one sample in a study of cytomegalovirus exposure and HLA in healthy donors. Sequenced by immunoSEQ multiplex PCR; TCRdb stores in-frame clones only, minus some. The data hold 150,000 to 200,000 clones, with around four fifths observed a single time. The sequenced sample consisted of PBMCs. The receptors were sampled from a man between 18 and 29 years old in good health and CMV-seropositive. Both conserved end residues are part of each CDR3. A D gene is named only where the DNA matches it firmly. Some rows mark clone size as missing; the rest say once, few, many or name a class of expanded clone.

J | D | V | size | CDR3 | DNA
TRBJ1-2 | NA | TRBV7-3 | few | CASSDPRVPNYGYTF | TGTGCCAGCAGCGACCCCAGGGTCCCTAACTATGGCTACACCTTC
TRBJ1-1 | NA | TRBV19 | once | CASSVDTPGTEAFF | TGTGCCAGTAGCGTGGACACCCCGGGCACTGAAGCTTTCTTT
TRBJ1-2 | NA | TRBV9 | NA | CASSSLGTGNYGYTF | TGTGCCAGCAGCTCACTGGGAACGGGGAACTATGGCTACACCTTC
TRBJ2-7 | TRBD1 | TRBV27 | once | CASSPGTGGYYEQYF | TGTGCCAGCAGTCCGGGGACAGGGGGATACTACGAGCAGTACTTC
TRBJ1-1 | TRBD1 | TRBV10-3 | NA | CAISVSGGLFASEAFF | TGTGCCATCAGCGTTTCAGGGGGGCTTTTTGCTTCTGAAGCTTTCTTT
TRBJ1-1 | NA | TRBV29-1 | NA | CSASIRDTPGEAFF | TGCAGCGCATCCATTCGAGACACCCCCGGCGAAGCTTTCTTT
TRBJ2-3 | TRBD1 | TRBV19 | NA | CASSISRDRQYF | TGTGCCAGTAGTATATCCCGGGACAGGCAGTATTTT
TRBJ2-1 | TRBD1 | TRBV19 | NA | CASRQGAGYNEQFF | TGTGCCAGTCGTCAGGGGGCGGGATACAATGAGCAGTTCTTC
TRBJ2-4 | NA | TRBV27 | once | CASSQGLGAGAKNIQYF | TGTGCCAGCAGTCAGGGACTCGGGGCTGGGGCCAAAAACATTCAGTACTTC
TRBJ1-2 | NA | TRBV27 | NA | CASSFQRQAWGYTF | TGTGCCAGCAGTTTCCAACGACAGGCGTGGGGCTACACCTTC
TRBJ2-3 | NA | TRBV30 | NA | CAWVGLALGTDTQYF | TGTGCCTGGGTGGGACTGGCCCTGGGCACAGATACGCAGTATTTT
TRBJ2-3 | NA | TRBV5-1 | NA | CASSWGPPGTTDTQYF | TGCGCCAGCAGCTGGGGGCCTCCGGGGACCACAGATACGCAGTATTTT
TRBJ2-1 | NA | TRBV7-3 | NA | CASSPTPASSDEQFF | TGTGCCAGCAGCCCCACCCCGGCTAGCTCGGATGAGCAGTTCTTC
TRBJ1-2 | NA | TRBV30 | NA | CAWSVSGPHVGYTF | TGTGCCTGGAGTGTAAGCGGGCCTCACGTCGGCTACACCTTC
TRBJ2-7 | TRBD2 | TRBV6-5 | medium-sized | CASTSTSGGHEQYF | TGTGCCAGCACCTCGACTAGCGGTGGGCACGAGCAGTACTTC
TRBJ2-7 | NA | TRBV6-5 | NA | CASRPRGYDEQYF | TGTGCCAGCAGGCCACGGGGGTACGACGAGCAGTACTTC
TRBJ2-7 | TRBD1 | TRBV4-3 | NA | CASSQVRTGDEQYF | TGCGCCAGCAGCCAAGTCCGGACAGGGGACGAGCAGTACTTC
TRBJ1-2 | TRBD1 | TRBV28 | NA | CASRRDRGLHNYGYTF | TGTGCCAGCAGACGGGACAGGGGGCTCCATAACTATGGCTACACCTTC
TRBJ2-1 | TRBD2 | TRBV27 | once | CASSSPLAGVDNEQFF | TGTGCCAGCAGTTCCCCCCTAGCGGGAGTTGACAATGAGCAGTTCTTC
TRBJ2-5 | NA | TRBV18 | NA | CASSPLPQETQYF | TGTGCCAGCTCACCCCTCCCCCAAGAGACCCAGTACTTC
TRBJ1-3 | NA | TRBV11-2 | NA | CASSQGASGNTIYF | TGTGCCAGCAGCCAAGGGGCGTCTGGAAACACCATATATTTT
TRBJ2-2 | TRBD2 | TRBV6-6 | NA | CASSRTAGDTGELFF | TGTGCCAGCAGCCGCACGGCGGGAGACACCGGGGAGCTGTTTTTT